The next 22 T cell receptor beta chains were all read from a single sample in a study of T-cell reconstitution after alpha-beta-depleted transplantation in children. Construction of the TCRbeta library involved unique molecular identifiers. TCRdb analysed the PCR reads with MiXCR anew, one entry per CDR3 protein. The sample holds about 540,000 distinct CDR3 sequences, 25% to 30% seen once. The sequences come from PBMCs, collected before TCRalphabeta/CD19-depleted stem cell transplant. The receptors were sampled from a boy under two years old with Wiskott-Aldrich syndrome, due to receive a stem cell transplant.

The CDR3 DNA sequence: TGCAGCGTTGGGTTTAGCGGGACAAGCACAGATACGCAGTATTTT. This translates into CSVGFSGTSTDTQYF. V gene TRBV29-1 combines with J gene TRBJ2-3, with 8 nucleotides matching TRBD2. V gave up 4 bases and J gave up 0 bases; unmatched junction bases: 6. From germline, CDR1 is SQVTM and CDR2 ANQGSEA. CDR3 length equals 15 residues.

This clonotype was detected only a few times. The J gene is TRBJ2-1, the V gene TRBV20-1, with TRBD2 matching 8 bases. The V gene's germline CDR1 is DFQATT and CDR2 SNEGSKA (reference sequence). The CDR3 totals 14 residues. Trimming removed 6 bases from V and 7 bases from J; junction bases left unmatched: 11. CDR3 region: CSALGVAGSNEQFF. CDR3 nucleotides: TGCAGTGCCCTGGGGGTAGCGGGAAGTAATGAGCAGTTCTTC.

CDR3 in amino acids: CSVGPSAGGSYEQYF. CDR3 nucleotide sequence: TGCAGCGTTGGCCCCTCGGCAGGGGGCTCCTACGAGCAGTACTTC. This rearrangement joins TRBV29-1 to TRBJ2-7, with 7 bases identical to TRBD1. Germline trimming cut 4 bases from V and 0 bases from J; bases unmatched to any gene: 9. The CDR3 extends over 15 amino acids. Germline CDR1 and CDR2: SQVTM and ANQGSEA.

This sequence joins TRBV27 and TRBJ2-1, with D perhaps TRBD1 (7 bases). The germline gives CDR1 MNHEY, CDR2 SMNVEV (reference sequence). Trimming pared 3 bases from V and 6 bases from J, leaving 15 bases between. The CDR3 has 15 residues. The CDR3 region is CASSFRRQGGNEQFF. The CDR3 region has the DNA TGTGCCAGCAGTTTCCGTCGGCAGGGGGGCAATGAGCAGTTCTTC.

The chain uses TRBV10-3 and TRBJ1-6; no reliable D call. Between the trimmed V and J ends, which lost 0 bases and 9 bases, there was a span of 6 bases. The germline gives CDR1 ENHRY, CDR2 SYGVKD. The CDR3 is 13 amino acids. The CDR3 DNA reads TGTGCCATCAGTGAGTCTCCAGTTTCACCCCTCCACTTT. Amino acids: CAISESPVSPLHF.

This clonotype was seen a few times. The chain has TRBV2 and TRBJ2-1, with TRBD2 matching over 8 bases. The CDR3 covers 15 residues. Losses at the gene ends were 4 bases for V and 4 bases for J; bases not matched to a gene: 6. Germline assignment: CDR1 SNHLY and CDR2 FYNNEI. The CDR3, as DNA: TGTGCCAGCAGTGCCGGGACGGGAGGGTACAATGAGCAGTTCTTC. Amino acids: CASSAGTGGYNEQFF.

This sequence joins TRBV25-1 and TRBJ2-5; D is perhaps TRBD1 or TRBD2 (5 bases each). Per the germline V gene, CDR1 is MGHDK and CDR2 is SYGVNS. This CDR3 contains 12 residues. The V gene lost 2 bases and the J gene lost 4 bases, with 5 bases spanning the gap. The CDR3 DNA sequence: TGTGCCAGCAGTGAAGGGGGAGAGACCCAGTACTTC. It encodes CASSEGGETQYF.

The chain is built from TRBV27 and TRBJ2-1; the match to TRBD2 covers 10 bases. CDR1 is MNHEY, CDR2 SMNVEV, per germline (reference sequence). V lost 10 bases and J lost 9; bases outside the gene matches: 3. CDR3 size: 11 residues. The CDR3 sequence: CATPSGGEQFF. In nucleotides, the CDR3 is TGTGCCACCCCTAGCGGGGGTGAGCAGTTCTTC.

The chain is built from TRBV20-1 and TRBJ2-3, with 11 bases identical to TRBD2. This CDR3 comprises 17 residues. CDR1 is DFQATT, CDR2 SNEGSKA, per germline (reference sequence). The V gene end was trimmed by 1 base and the J gene end by 6 bases; junction bases not matched to a gene: 12. CDR3 DNA: TGCAGTGCTAGAGGTTTTTCCCTAGCGGGAGGCTGGGATACGCAGTATTTT. Amino acid sequence: CSARGFSLAGGWDTQYF.

There are a few counts of this clonotype. The chain combines TRBV4-1 with TRBJ2-7; D is undetermined. The CDR3 covers 14 residues. V was pared by 4 bases and J by 1 base, with 11 bases between. Germline V lookup: CDR1 MGHRA, CDR2 YSYEKL. The CDR3 DNA follows: TGCGCCAGCAGCCCCGGTCCTGTGTCCTACGAGCAGTACTTC. Its protein product is CASSPGPVSYEQYF.

This clonotype turned up a few times. V gene TRBV20-1 combines with J gene TRBJ2-5, with TRBD1 matching over 9 bases. The CDR3 extends over 13 amino acids. V lost 6 bases to trimming and J lost 2 bases; unmatched junction nucleotides: 4. Per germline, CDR1 DFQATT and CDR2 SNEGSKA (reference sequence). CDR3 nucleotides: TGCAGTGCGGAACAGGGGGCTCAAGAGACCCAGTACTTC. This gives the protein CSAEQGAQETQYF.

V usage is TRBV25-1 and J usage is TRBJ2-7; D not resolved. Germline V gene lookup returns CDR1 MGHDK and CDR2 SYGVNS. V lost 7 bases to trimming and J lost 2 bases, with 12 bases between them. The CDR3 has 13 amino acids. CDR3 nucleotides: TGTGCCAGCAAGTCCGACTCCGCCTACGAGCAGTACTTC. Residues: CASKSDSAYEQYF.

The J gene is TRBJ2-2, the V gene TRBV24-1, with 9 nucleotides matching TRBD1. The CDR3 is 16 residues long. Germline trimming cut 3 bases from V and 0 bases from J; bases unmatched to any gene: 1. Germline CDR1 reads KGHDR; CDR2 reads SFDVKD. CDR3 coding DNA: TGTGCCACCAGTGATACAGGGGGCTCGAACACCGGGGAGCTGTTTTTT. It encodes CATSDTGGSNTGELFF.

This clonotype was observed a few times. J is TRBJ1-4 and V is TRBV7-9, with D hard to call. CDR3 length: 17 amino acids. CDR1 and CDR2 (germline): SEHNR, FQNEAQ (reference sequence). V was clipped by 0 bases and J by 0 bases, with 11 bases between them. In nucleotides, the CDR3 is TGTGCCAGCAGCTTAGCGGGGAAACGGGCAACTAATGAAAAACTGTTTTTT. Translation: CASSLAGKRATNEKLFF.

The sample holds a few counts of this clonotype. The rearrangement links TRBV5-1 to TRBJ2-1; maybe TRBD2 (5 bases). Germline V gene sequence: CDR1 SGHRS, CDR2 YFSETQ. V lost 0 bases, J lost 4 bases, and 8 bases lay in between. This CDR3 is 14 amino acids long. CDR3 sequence reads: CASSLDTRYNEQFF. The CDR3 nucleotides read TGCGCCAGCAGCTTGGACACTAGGTACAATGAGCAGTTCTTC.

The rearrangement joins TRBV5-1 to TRBJ2-1; 7 bases fit TRBD1. The CDR3 extends over 14 amino acids. Germline assignment: CDR1 SGHRS and CDR2 YFSETQ. With 0 bases clipped from V and 8 bases from J, the junction kept 5 bases outside the gene matches. This CDR3 is CASSLGQGLHEQFF. CDR3 in DNA: TGCGCCAGCAGCTTGGGACAGGGTCTCCATGAGCAGTTCTTC.

This clonotype occurred many times. The chain couples TRBV20-1 to TRBJ2-3; D call uncertain. Germline V gives CDR1 DFQATT, CDR2 SNEGSKA (reference sequence). CDR3 length equals 11 residues. The germline V and J ends were trimmed by 5 bases and 3 bases, with 6 bases remaining between them. The CDR3 is CSAENTDTQYF. As DNA, the CDR3 is TGCAGTGCTGAAAATACAGATACGCAGTATTTT.

The J gene is TRBJ2-5, the V gene TRBV12-3 or TRBV12-4; no firm D call. The V end was cut by 1 base, the J end by 1 base, with 10 bases between. The CDR3 has 15 amino acids. The CDR3 protein is CASSLVGWGQETQYF. DNA of the CDR3: TGTGCCAGCAGTTTAGTGGGCTGGGGCCAAGAGACCCAGTACTTC.

This clonotype has a handful of counts. The chain carries TRBV14 and TRBJ2-7; D may be TRBD1 or TRBD2 (6 bases each). V was trimmed by 1 base and J by 5 bases, leaving 15 bases between them. The CDR3 has 15 residues. Germline V gene sequence: CDR1 SGHDN, CDR2 FVKESK. The CDR3 sequence: CASSQVQGRRNEQYF. DNA of the CDR3: TGTGCCAGCAGCCAAGTGCAGGGGAGGCGAAACGAGCAGTACTTC.

V usage is TRBV20-1 and J usage is TRBJ1-2; D unresolved. Germline assignment: CDR1 DFQATT and CDR2 SNEGSKA (reference sequence). The germline V and J ends were trimmed by 3 bases and 0 bases, with 8 bases remaining between them. The length of the CDR3 is 13 residues. The CDR3 region is CSARSMANYGYTF. The CDR3 DNA sequence: TGCAGTGCTAGGTCTATGGCTAACTATGGCTACACCTTC.

V usage is TRBV5-1 and J usage is TRBJ2-1; the match to TRBD2 covers 7 bases. The V gene end was trimmed by 4 bases and the J gene end by 7 bases; junction bases not matched to a gene: 8. From germline, CDR1 is SGHRS and CDR2 YFSETQ. The CDR3 extends over 14 amino acids. The CDR3 coding sequence is TGCGCCAGCAGCCCCCGGACTAGTAGGAATGAGCAGTTCTTC. It translates to CASSPRTSRNEQFF.

The gene calls are TRBV10-2 and TRBJ2-2, with 7 bases that match TRBD1. Germline CDR1 is WSHSY and CDR2 is SAAADI. This CDR3 is 14 amino acids long. Trimming removed 2 bases from V and 3 bases from J; junction bases left unmatched: 0. Here the CDR3 DNA reads TGCGCCAGCAGTGAGACAGGGGACACCGGGGAGCTGTTTTTT. Protein sequence: CASSETGDTGELFF.